This paragraph reports one T cell receptor beta chain. At least ten counts were recorded for this clone. The antigen it recognizes is unknown. No clone much larger than this one lies a single base away; base qualities are absent. TCRbeta CDR3 regions were amplified from genomic DNA by means of the immunoSEQ Assay, a bias-controlled multiplex PCR. For the original study's pipeline: The number of nucleated cells in each sample was estimated by amplification of reference gene primers within the assay. To quantify the absolute abundance of each unique TCRbeta CDR3 rearrangement, sequence reads were collapsed and filtered. Productive Simpson clonality was computed per sample as the square root of Simpson's diversity index over productive rearrangements. TCRdb mirrors the immuneACCESS table, restricted to in-frame sequences. Some clones are absent from its copies; in checked studies, under half trace to an unresolved V gene, and the reason for the others is unknown. For V, J and clone size, that table is used; D and trimming come from the DNA. The sample table records 150,000 to 200,000 clones; around 84% of these occur just once. The top ten constitute 13% to 15% of the sample.

The germline V gene gives CDR1 as MRHNA and CDR2 as SNTAGT. Between the V and J ends, shortened by 3 bases and 5 bases respectively, the junction contains 13 bases. Its CDR3 holds 15 amino acids, cysteine through phenylalanine. The sequence is cut down to CDR3 DNA, 45 bases in frame from base 1. This sample was included in a study of blood T cell repertoires in COVID-19 (TCRdb year 2020). Concerning the study at large: Samples covering the acute and convalescent phases of COVID-19 were provided by collaborators in the United States, Italy and Spain. The material from the prospective study consisted of cDNA or gDNA derived from T cells, B-cell-depleted T cells, or PBMCs. Deeply sampled blood TCRbeta repertoires from subjects exposed to, actively infected with, or recovered from COVID-19 were included in the dataset. A freely available public database, intended as a resource for researchers studying the immune response to SARS-CoV-2, is where the repertoires were released. Samples came from the ongoing ImmuneRACE study (first 160 participants) plus 1,254 subjects from 6 global collaborators. Nearly every sample came with metadata listing a de-identified subject ID, COVID-19 status, age in years and sex. Where available, HLA class I and class II types were obtained from metadata supplied by the sample provider rather than from assay-based typing.

Participants in the prospective study were enrolled through a virtual design, were aged roughly 18 to 100 years, and lived in approximately 25 United States geographic areas. To assign participants to cohorts, the prospective study relied on clinical history that participants themselves reported in a screening survey and a study questionnaire. Recovered participants in ImmuneRACE Cohort 3 were defined by two consecutive negative NP/OP PCR tests, clearance by a healthcare professional, or resolution of symptoms. In the prospective study, whole blood, serum and a nasopharyngeal or oropharyngeal swab were collected from each participant by mobile phlebotomists. Prospective study participants could optionally give additional blood draws and questionnaires over an approximately 2-month period. Blood samples from the prospective study were shipped frozen or at room temperature prior to DNA extraction.

General conclusions and limits of the study: How much clinical and demographic metadata was included differed by source and by participant, and the metadata was provided uncurated.

This TCR derives from a man in his fifties or sixties who had recovered from COVID-19. Material: PBMCs or T cells enriched from blood (not recorded which). The sequence joins TRBV6-4 to TRBJ2-2; the D gene is perhaps TRBD1, from 5 matching bases. The nucleotide sequence reads TGTGCCAGCAGTGAAGTCCCAGGGAAAACCGGGGAGCTGTTTTTT. This is translated as CASSEVPGKTGELFF.